Sequencing of this TCR beta chain was carried out in a study of post-analysis software for immune sequencing data. Study results and limitations: The authors found that F measure strongly co-clustered same-batch samples. A significant reduction in normalized Chao1 diversity was observed in multiple sclerosis patients versus controls. In patients, TRBV5-6, TRBV5-1 and TRBV20-1 belonged to four or five TRBV segments found more frequently than in controls.

Unique-molecular-identifier-tagged TCR beta cDNA libraries were used. T cells, roughly 0.9 to 11 million of them, yielded approximately 500,000 cDNA molecules. TCRdb called the PCR reads again in MiXCR, with one record for every CDR3 protein. Here the sample spans roughly 540,000 distinct CDR3 sequences, around a third being singletons. The CDR3 contains 13 residues. Note on this clonotype: The antigen remains unidentified.

The genes are TRBV12-3 or TRBV12-4 and TRBJ2-7, with TRBD2 as a possible D gene (6 bases). Near its end, the DNA agrees better with TRBJ2-5, so the J call may be wrong. The material sequenced was blood. The TCR originated in a girl aged 2-17 years with multiple sclerosis. In DNA, the CDR3 is TGTGCCAGCAGTTTCGCGGGGCTCGAGACCCAGTACTTC. It encodes CASSFAGLETQYF.